This T cell receptor beta chain is drawn from a study of metastatic and nonmetastatic thyroid tumors (dated by TCRdb to 2020 to 2021). Context from the whole study: Repertoires from peripheral blood and from tumor or nodule tissue samples of malignant and benign thyroid patients were compared.

The library was obtained by PCR. The sequencer listed for this sample is Illumina HiSeq 4000. High-throughput sequencing was used to profile the TCR beta-chain CDR3 region of each patient. In the authors' own workflow: Drawing on CDR3 differences between clinicopathological groups, the researchers built a classifier meant to tell apart patients with distant-metastatic papillary thyroid cancer. To measure repertoire diversity the researchers used the Shannon index, while the Morisita-Horn index served to gauge how similar the tumor and blood repertoires were. The public reads were reanalyzed by TCRdb: fastp trimming at Q25, MiXCR alignment, in-frame beta chains only. The authors' filters were not applied to this entry. Present in this sample are about 15,000 clones, approximately 23% of which were seen just once. 12% of the sample belongs to the ten largest clones. Here is what the overall study found, with its caveats: In both blood and tumor samples, TCR beta diversity was reported to be significantly higher in malignant tumors than in benign nodules.

No patient had received any treatment before thyroid surgery. Using T-cell receptor beta sequencing, the study looked back at clinical samples from patients collected from about 2011 to 2018. From cysteine to phenylalanine, the CDR3 is 12 amino acids long. Only the CDR3 DNA stays, 36 bases, in frame from base 1. The germline V gene supplies CDR1 SGHAT and CDR2 FQNNGV. This clone has more than one count but fewer than ten. The specificity of this receptor is unknown. No base quality values were provided; no much bigger clone lies one nucleotide off. Sequencing used tumor tissue. In this chain, TRBV11-2 is recombined with TRBJ1-3, with no D gene named confidently. The receptor was derived from a female donor with papillary thyroid cancer or a benign thyroid nodule (not recorded which). Some clones in this sample may be carry-over from other donors' samples. The CDR3 region reads CASRSPGNTIYF. The bases read TGTGCTTCGAGGAGTCCTGGAAACACCATATATTTT.